This TCR beta chain was found in a study of CXCR3-negative and CXCR3-positive naive CD8 T cells. Study overall: The study obtained roughly 140 million TRB reads, about 1.5 +/- 0.3 million per library. Study-wide results and caveats: Against CXCR3-negative naive cells, CXCR3-positive naive cells showed more hydrophobic TRB CDR3s. Partial loss of CXCR3 expression followed cryopreservation; most assays used fresh PBMCs. High diversity, comparable across both naive subsets, contrasted with much lower diversity in memory CD8+ cells.

Note on this clonotype: Its antigen is currently unknown.

With UMI labels, 5' RACE was used to prepare the TRB cDNA libraries. TCRdb re-called the 5' RACE reads, yielding one record per CDR3 amino acid sequence without DNA. This listing includes 50,000 to 70,000 distinct CDR3 sequences. Identification of naive CD8+ T cells rested on CD45RO-CCR7+CD27+CD95- status. The CDR3 has 17 amino acids. Looked up from germline, CDR1 is MDHEN and CDR2 is SYDVKM. What was sequenced was naive CXCR3+ CD8+ T cells from blood. The subset: CD45RO-CCR7+CD27+CD95- naive CD8+ T cells expressing CXCR3 (TNR3+). This chain connects TRBV28 to TRBJ2-3; the TCRdb call, TRBD2, lacks DNA for checking. This receptor was identified in a human donor in good health. Some clones in this sample may be carry-over from other donors' samples. The CDR3 spells CASSLPSSDLNTVTQYF.